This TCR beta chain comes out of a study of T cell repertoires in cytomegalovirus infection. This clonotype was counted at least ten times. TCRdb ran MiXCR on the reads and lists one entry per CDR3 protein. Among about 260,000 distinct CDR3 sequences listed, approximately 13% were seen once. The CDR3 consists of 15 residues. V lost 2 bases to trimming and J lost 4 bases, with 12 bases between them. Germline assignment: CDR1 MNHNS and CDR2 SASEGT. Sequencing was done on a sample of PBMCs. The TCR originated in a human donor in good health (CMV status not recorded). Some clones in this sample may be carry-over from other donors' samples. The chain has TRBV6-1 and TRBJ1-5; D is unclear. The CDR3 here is CASSENGRLNQPQHF. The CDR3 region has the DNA TGTGCCAGCAGTGAAAATGGTCGGCTTAATCAGCCCCAGCATTTT.